The next 6 T cell receptor beta chains were all read from a single sample in a study of graft-versus-host responses after intestinal transplantation. Only in-frame clones appear in the TCRdb table, and some are missing; sequencing was by immunoSEQ multiplex PCR. The sample has tens of thousands of clones, 80% to 90% seen once; the top ten hold roughly 2.6%. Which antigens these TCRs recognize remains unknown. Here the sequenced sample was unstimulated CD8+ T cells sorted from spleen or lymph node cells, taken before intestinal transplant. All receptors come from a human donor who received an intestinal transplant.

The chain carries TRBV14 and TRBJ2-3; D possibly corresponds to TRBD2 (6 bases). V dropped 0 bases and J dropped 5 bases, with 15 bases sitting between them. CDR1 SGHDN and CDR2 FVKESK come from the germline V gene. The CDR3 is 16 residues long. As DNA, the CDR3 is TGTGCCAGCAGCCAAGAATGGGACTCCACCTTAGATACGCAGTATTTT. It yields the protein CASSQEWDSTLDTQYF.

This chain connects TRBV14 to TRBJ2-2; D might be TRBD2 (5 bases). Germline V gives CDR1 SGHDN, CDR2 FVKESK. The CDR3 sequence is 19 residues long. Trimming stripped 0 bases from V and 4 bases from J, with 21 bases between. CDR3 sequence (DNA): TGTGCCAGCAGCCAAGAAGTAGGTGTGGGTCTAGGACTCACCGGGGAGCTGTTTTTT. Its translation is CASSQEVGVGLGLTGELFF.

This sequence joins TRBV27 and TRBJ2-2, with 7 nucleotides matching TRBD1. CDR1 is MNHEY, CDR2 SMNVEV, per germline (reference sequence). The CDR3 covers 18 residues. V gave up 4 bases and J gave up 3 bases; unmatched junction bases: 14. This chain's CDR3 is CASSSYPSTGVHTGELFF. CDR3 nucleotide sequence: TGTGCCAGCAGTTCCTATCCCTCCACAGGGGTTCACACCGGGGAGCTGTTTTTT.

The chain carries TRBV5-6 and TRBJ1-2; the D gene is possibly TRBD1 (6 bases). Deletions cut 0 bases from V and 6 bases from J, with 15 bases between. The V gene's germline CDR1 is SGHDT and CDR2 YYEEEE. There are 15 residues in the CDR3. In nucleotides, the CDR3 is TGTGCCAGCAGCTTGGGGGGGCAGGGACACCATGGCTACACCTTC. It translates to CASSLGGQGHHGYTF.

J is TRBJ2-7 and V is TRBV18; D is possibly TRBD1 (6 bases). The CDR3 consists of 14 residues. The V and J ends lost 3 bases and 2 bases respectively, with 11 bases between them. Germline CDR1 reads KGHSH; CDR2 reads LQKENI. CDR3: CASSPLGQPYEQYF. CDR3 DNA sequence: TGTGCCAGCTCACCGCTGGGACAACCCTACGAGCAGTACTTC. The whole variable domain, filled in from reference TRBV18 and TRBJ2-7, reads NAGVMQNPRHLVRRRGQEARLRCSPMKGHSHVYWYRQLPEEGLKFMVYLQKENIIDESGMPKERFSAEFPKEGPSILRIQQVVRGDSAAYFCASSPLGQPYEQYFGPGTRLTVT.

This clone turned up a few times. The V call is TRBV6-1, the J call TRBJ1-1; D ambiguous. Germline-derived CDR1 and CDR2 are MNHNS and SASEGT. The CDR3 runs 13 residues. Trimming removed 6 bases from V and 0 bases from J, with 8 bases in between. CDR3 DNA: TGTGCCAGCAGACCACAAATGAACACTGAAGCTTTCTTT. Translating it yields CASRPQMNTEAFF.